This is a list of T cell receptor beta chains from one sample in a study of control samples from healthy donors and cancer patients. The protocol was immunoSEQ multiplex PCR, while the TCRdb copy is restricted to in-frame clones and leaves out a portion. The sample holds 120,000 or so clones, just over 90% seen once. Material: PBMCs. Receptor source: a man between 45 and 60 years old with head and neck cancer. The CDR3 runs from the conserved cysteine through the conserved F or W. Each record gives: CDR3 length, J gene, clone size, D gene, V gene, CDR3 DNA, CDR3 protein. The D gene is left open where the match is weak. Part of the rows lack a size; the others show once, few, many or a class for expanded clones.

cdr3_length: 14
j_call: TRBJ1-2
clone_size: .
d_call: .
v_call: TRBV5-1
cdr3_nt: TGCGCCAGCAGCTTAGGACAGCTTAACTATGGCTACACCTTC
cdr3_aa: CASSLGQLNYGYTF

cdr3_length: 11
j_call: TRBJ1-2
clone_size: .
d_call: TRBD1
v_call: TRBV6-5
cdr3_nt: TGTGCCAGCAGTTCCAGCCAGGGACAGGCCTTC
cdr3_aa: CASSSSQGQAF

cdr3_length: 12
j_call: TRBJ1-2
clone_size: .
d_call: .
v_call: TRBV29-1
cdr3_nt: TGCAGCGTGGAGATCCCGCCCGATGGCTACACCTTC
cdr3_aa: CSVEIPPDGYTF

cdr3_length: 16
j_call: TRBJ2-2
clone_size: .
d_call: TRBD2
v_call: TRBV4-1
cdr3_nt: TGCGCCAGCAGCCAAGAAGGGACTAGGAACACCGGGGAGCTGTTTTTT
cdr3_aa: CASSQEGTRNTGELFF

cdr3_length: 15
j_call: TRBJ2-1
clone_size: .
d_call: TRBD1
v_call: TRBV23-1
cdr3_nt: TGCGCCAGCAGTCCCGACAGGGAAGGGTGCAATGAGCAGTTCTTC
cdr3_aa: CASSPDREGCNEQFF

cdr3_length: 15
j_call: TRBJ2-7
clone_size: .
d_call: .
v_call: TRBV5-1
cdr3_nt: TGCGCCAGCAGCTTGGACAGGCCCTTTTTGGACGAGCAGTACTTC
cdr3_aa: CASSLDRPFLDEQYF

cdr3_length: 15
j_call: TRBJ1-4
clone_size: .
d_call: .
v_call: TRBV19
cdr3_nt: TGTGCCAGTAGTCCGGATTTGATAGCGCTGGAAAAACTGTTTTTT
cdr3_aa: CASSPDLIALEKLFF

cdr3_length: 14
j_call: TRBJ2-7
clone_size: .
d_call: .
v_call: TRBV4-1
cdr3_nt: TGCGCCAGCAGCCAAGACAGTAGCTCCTACGAGCAGTACTTC
cdr3_aa: CASSQDSSSYEQYF

cdr3_length: 15
j_call: TRBJ1-2
clone_size: .
d_call: .
v_call: TRBV18
cdr3_nt: TGTGCCAGCTCACCACCGGGACACGCTAACTATGGCTACACCTTC
cdr3_aa: CASSPPGHANYGYTF

cdr3_length: 16
j_call: TRBJ2-3
clone_size: .
d_call: .
v_call: TRBV4-2
cdr3_nt: TGTGCCAGCAGCCAAGATTGGACGGATAGCACAGATACGCAGTATTTT
cdr3_aa: CASSQDWTDSTDTQYF

cdr3_length: 13
j_call: TRBJ1-2
clone_size: .
d_call: .
v_call: TRBV3-1/TRBV3-2
cdr3_nt: TGTGCCAGCAGCCAAGATAGAGGGCTAGGCTACACCTTC
cdr3_aa: CASSQDRGLGYTF

cdr3_length: 15
j_call: TRBJ2-1
clone_size: .
d_call: TRBD2
v_call: TRBV7-6
cdr3_nt: TGTGCCAGCAGCTTAGGACCCGGGAGGGCCAATGAGCAGTTCTTC
cdr3_aa: CASSLGPGRANEQFF

cdr3_length: 13
j_call: TRBJ2-6
clone_size: .
d_call: .
v_call: TRBV30
cdr3_nt: TGTGCCTCAAAGGGGGCTGGGGCCAACGTCCTGACTTTC
cdr3_aa: CASKGAGANVLTF

cdr3_length: 14
j_call: TRBJ2-1
clone_size: .
d_call: .
v_call: TRBV3-1/TRBV3-2
cdr3_nt: TGTGCCAGCAGCCCCAAAAGCTCCTACAATGAGCAGTTCTTC
cdr3_aa: CASSPKSSYNEQFF

cdr3_length: 13
j_call: TRBJ2-7
clone_size: .
d_call: .
v_call: TRBV12-3/TRBV12-4
cdr3_nt: TGTGCCAGCAGTTCGGTCCCTTTGGGCGAGCAGTACTTC
cdr3_aa: CASSSVPLGEQYF

cdr3_length: 20
j_call: TRBJ2-1
clone_size: .
d_call: .
v_call: TRBV12-1
cdr3_nt: TGTGCCAGCAGCTTTTCGATGGACAGACTAGCGGGGGGTTACTACAATGAGCAGTTCTTC
cdr3_aa: CASSFSMDRLAGGYYNEQFF

cdr3_length: 14
j_call: TRBJ1-2
clone_size: .
d_call: TRBD1
v_call: TRBV2
cdr3_nt: TGTGCCAGCAGTAATACAGGGGTTAGCTATGGCTACACCTTC
cdr3_aa: CASSNTGVSYGYTF

cdr3_length: 19
j_call: TRBJ1-4
clone_size: .
d_call: TRBD1
v_call: TRBV18
cdr3_nt: TGTGCCAGCTCACTTCTCACGGGACAGACTAATACAGAGGGTGAAAAACTGTTTTTT
cdr3_aa: CASSLLTGQTNTEGEKLFF

cdr3_length: 16
j_call: TRBJ2-3
clone_size: .
d_call: TRBD2
v_call: TRBV24-1
cdr3_nt: TGTGCCACCAGTGATCCCGGGACTAGCGGCAGGGATACGCAGTATTTT
cdr3_aa: CATSDPGTSGRDTQYF

cdr3_length: 14
j_call: TRBJ2-3
clone_size: .
d_call: .
v_call: TRBV9
cdr3_nt: TGTGCCAGCAGCGTATTAGAAAGCACAGATACGCAGTATTTT
cdr3_aa: CASSVLESTDTQYF

cdr3_length: 15
j_call: TRBJ2-3
clone_size: .
d_call: .
v_call: TRBV7-3
cdr3_nt: TGTGCCAGCAGCTTAACGACAGGTAGCACAGATACGCAGTATTTT
cdr3_aa: CASSLTTGSTDTQYF

cdr3_length: 14
j_call: TRBJ2-7
clone_size: .
d_call: .
v_call: TRBV6-5
cdr3_nt: TGTGCCAGCACAAGGACACCCAGCTCCTACGAGCAGTACTTC
cdr3_aa: CASTRTPSSYEQYF

cdr3_length: 15
j_call: TRBJ1-2
clone_size: .
d_call: .
v_call: TRBV4-3
cdr3_nt: TGCGCCAGCAGCCAAGATCAGGGCAGGGCTCGAGGCTACACCTTC
cdr3_aa: CASSQDQGRARGYTF

cdr3_length: 16
j_call: TRBJ1-1
clone_size: .
d_call: TRBD1
v_call: TRBV7-9
cdr3_nt: TGTGCCAGCAGCGCCGGGACAGGGGGCCAGAACACTGAAGCTTTCTTT
cdr3_aa: CASSAGTGGQNTEAFF

cdr3_length: 15
j_call: TRBJ2-1
clone_size: .
d_call: .
v_call: TRBV4-2
cdr3_nt: TGTGCCAGCAGCCAAGAAGGGGGGTCGTACAATGAGCAGTTCTTC
cdr3_aa: CASSQEGGSYNEQFF

cdr3_length: 14
j_call: TRBJ2-7
clone_size: .
d_call: TRBD1
v_call: TRBV7-2
cdr3_nt: TGTGCCAGCAGCTCCGGGACAGGGTCTAACGAGCAGTACTTC
cdr3_aa: CASSSGTGSNEQYF

cdr3_length: 13
j_call: TRBJ2-5
clone_size: .
d_call: TRBD1
v_call: TRBV28
cdr3_nt: TGTGCCAGCAGGTCGACAGGGCCGGAGACCCAGTACTTC
cdr3_aa: CASRSTGPETQYF

cdr3_length: 14
j_call: TRBJ1-4
clone_size: .
d_call: TRBD1
v_call: TRBV7-9
cdr3_nt: TGTGCCAGCAGCCCCGGGACAGGGGATGAAAAACTGTTTTTT
cdr3_aa: CASSPGTGDEKLFF

cdr3_length: 15
j_call: TRBJ2-1
clone_size: .
d_call: TRBD2
v_call: TRBV11-2
cdr3_nt: TGTGCCAGCAGCTCTGGACTAGCGTCCTACAATGAGCAGTTCTTC
cdr3_aa: CASSSGLASYNEQFF

cdr3_length: 16
j_call: TRBJ1-6
clone_size: .
d_call: .
v_call: TRBV21-1
cdr3_nt: TGTGCCAGCAGCATCGACCGTAGCTCCTATAATTCACCCCTCCACTTT
cdr3_aa: CASSIDRSSYNSPLHF

cdr3_length: 15
j_call: TRBJ2-2
clone_size: .
d_call: TRBD2
v_call: TRBV5-1
cdr3_nt: TGCGCCAGCAGCCCCCAGGGACTAGAGAACGGGGAGCTGTTTTTT
cdr3_aa: CASSPQGLENGELFF

cdr3_length: 15
j_call: TRBJ2-5
clone_size: .
d_call: .
v_call: TRBV11-2
cdr3_nt: TGTGCCAGCAGCTTAGATCGGAGGGGACAAGAGACCCAGTACTTC
cdr3_aa: CASSLDRRGQETQYF

cdr3_length: 16
j_call: TRBJ1-1
clone_size: once
d_call: TRBD1
v_call: TRBV6-2/TRBV6-3
cdr3_nt: TGTGCCAGCAGTTACATATCAGGGGGCAGGAACACTGAAGCTTTCTTT
cdr3_aa: CASSYISGGRNTEAFF

cdr3_length: 16
j_call: TRBJ2-1
clone_size: once
d_call: TRBD2
v_call: TRBV24-1
cdr3_nt: TGTGCCACCAGTGATCCGCTAGCGGGGGGGGACAATGAGCAGTTCTTC
cdr3_aa: CATSDPLAGGDNEQFF

cdr3_length: 13
j_call: TRBJ1-1
clone_size: .
d_call: .
v_call: TRBV10-3
cdr3_nt: TGTGCCATCACCGCCTCAACTGACACTGAAGCTTTCTTT
cdr3_aa: CAITASTDTEAFF

cdr3_length: 14
j_call: TRBJ2-3
clone_size: .
d_call: .
v_call: TRBV19
cdr3_nt: TGTGCCAGTAGTGGGGGAGCACGCACAGATACGCAGTATTTT
cdr3_aa: CASSGGARTDTQYF